The rows below give T cell receptor beta chains drawn from one sample of a study of control samples from healthy donors and cancer patients. The method was immunoSEQ multiplex PCR; TCRdb's version includes in-frame clones alone and lacks a portion of them. The sample contains roughly 130,000 clones, around 90% of which appear only once. Specimen: blood. The receptors stem from a man younger than 35 in good health. Each CDR3 is given with its conserved first and last residue. D genes are given only for firm matches. Rows may omit the clone size; those that give it use once, few, many or a size class.

j_call clone_size d_call v_call cdr3_nt cdr3_aa
TRBJ2-3 - - TRBV11-2 TGTGCCAGCAGACGGAGGACCACAGATACGCAGTATTTT CASRRRTTDTQYF
TRBJ2-7 once - TRBV5-1 TGCGCCAGCGGAGGCGGCGGAAGCTCCTACGAGCAGTACTTC CASGGGGSSYEQYF
TRBJ1-2 - - TRBV5-5 TGTGCCAGCAGCTTGTCGGCAGGGGATAACTATGGCTACACCTTC CASSLSAGDNYGYTF
TRBJ1-6 once - TRBV27 TGTGCCAGCACTATGGGACCGTATAATTCACCCCTCCACTTT CASTMGPYNSPLHF
TRBJ1-2 - - TRBV5-4 TGTGCCAGCAGCTTGGTCAGGTCAGGGGATAACTATGGCTACACCTTC CASSLVRSGDNYGYTF
TRBJ2-2 once - TRBV29-1 TGCAGCGTCCGGGAACATTCCGCCGGGGAGCTGTTTTTT CSVREHSAGELFF
TRBJ1-2 - TRBD1 TRBV6-2/TRBV6-3 TGTGCCAGCAGTTGGGGACAGGAGACTAACTATGGCTACACCTTC CASSWGQETNYGYTF
TRBJ2-1 - TRBD2 TRBV27 TGTGCCAGCAGTTTTATATCAAGATACGGTGGACTAGAACCCTACAATGAGCAGTTCTTC CASSFISRYGGLEPYNEQFF
TRBJ1-2 medium-sized - TRBV12-3/TRBV12-4 TGTGCCAGCAGTTTAAACTGGGCAGGAACCTACACCTTC CASSLNWAGTYTF
TRBJ1-4 - - TRBV30 TGTGCCTGGAGTAATGGTCCCACTAATGAAAAACTGTTTTTT CAWSNGPTNEKLFF
TRBJ1-2 - - TRBV30 TGTGCCTGGACGGTGGAAAAGAAGATCGATGGCTACACCTTC CAWTVEKKIDGYTF
TRBJ1-2 - - TRBV7-9 TGTGCCAGCAGCTTATTGGGGCCTGGCTACACCTTC CASSLLGPGYTF
TRBJ2-3 - TRBD1 TRBV6-1 TGTGCCAGCAGTGAAGGGACAGGGGCAGATACGCAGTATTTT CASSEGTGADTQYF
TRBJ1-4 - - TRBV7-6 TGTGCCAGCAGCTTAGCCCCCAGACTGGGACTGTTTTTT CASSLAPRLGLFF
TRBJ1-1 - - TRBV29-1 TGCAGCGCAAACCCGGACAGTACTTCTGAAGCTTTCTTT CSANPDSTSEAFF
TRBJ1-2 once - TRBV19 TGTGCCAGTAGTTCCCGCTACCCAGACAGTCAAAACTATGGCTACACCTTC CASSSRYPDSQNYGYTF
TRBJ1-2 - TRBD1 TRBV6-5 TGTGCCAGCAGTTACTCGATATACAGGGGATACGGCTACACCTTC CASSYSIYRGYGYTF
TRBJ1-6 once - TRBV6-5 TGTGCCAGCAGTTACTCACGGCGAACGAATTCACCCCTCCACTTT CASSYSRRTNSPLHF
TRBJ1-2 - TRBD1 TRBV5-1 TGCGCCAGCAGCTTGGCCAGGGACAGGAAAAATGGCTACACCTTC CASSLARDRKNGYTF
TRBJ1-1 - - TRBV19 TGTGCCAGTAGTAAGCCCTCGGGGGCGGTGAACACTGAAGCTTTCTTT CASSKPSGAVNTEAFF
TRBJ1-1 - - TRBV9 TGTGCCAGCAGCGTAGTGCGCGGATGGAACACTGAAGCTTTCTTT CASSVVRGWNTEAFF
TRBJ2-1 - - TRBV7-2 TGTGCCAGCAGCAGACAGTATAATGAGCAGTTCTTC CASSRQYNEQFF
TRBJ2-3 - - TRBV7-3 TGTGCCAGCAGCTGGGCTGGGGGCACAGATACGCAGTATTTT CASSWAGGTDTQYF
TRBJ1-1 - - TRBV29-1 TGCAGCGTTAACAGGGTCGGCACTGAAGCTTTCTTT CSVNRVGTEAFF
TRBJ1-5 - TRBD1 TRBV7-8 TGTGCCAGCAGCTTAACAGGGGGTCGGGGCAATCAGCCCCAGCATTTT CASSLTGGRGNQPQHF
TRBJ1-5 - - TRBV7-9 TGTGCCAGCAGCCGAGGAGATACAGGGAATCAGCCCCAGCATTTT CASSRGDTGNQPQHF
TRBJ1-4 - - TRBV2 TGTGCCAGCAGGGTCAGGGGAAGTCGTACTGAAAAACTGTTTTTT CASRVRGSRTEKLFF
TRBJ1-2 - - TRBV3-1/TRBV3-2 TGTGCCAGCAGCCAAGATGGAACAGGTTCTAGTGGCTACACCTTC CASSQDGTGSSGYTF
TRBJ2-5 - TRBD1 TRBV29-1 TGCAGCGTTGGCCGGACAGGGGAAGAGACCCAGTACTTC CSVGRTGEETQYF
TRBJ1-6 - TRBD1 TRBV9 TGTGCCAGCAGCGCCATGGGACAGGGCGACAATTCACCCCTCCACTTT CASSAMGQGDNSPLHF